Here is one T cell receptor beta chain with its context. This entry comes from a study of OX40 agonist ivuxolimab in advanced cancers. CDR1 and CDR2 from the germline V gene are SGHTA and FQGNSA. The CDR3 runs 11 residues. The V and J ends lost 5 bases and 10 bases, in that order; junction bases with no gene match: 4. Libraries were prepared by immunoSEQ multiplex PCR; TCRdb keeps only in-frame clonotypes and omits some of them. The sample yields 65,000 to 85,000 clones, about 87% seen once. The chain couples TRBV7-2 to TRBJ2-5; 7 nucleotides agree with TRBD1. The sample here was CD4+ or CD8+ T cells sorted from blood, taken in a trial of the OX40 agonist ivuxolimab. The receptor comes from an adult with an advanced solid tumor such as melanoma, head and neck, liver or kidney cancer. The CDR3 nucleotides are TGTGCCAGCAGCAAAGGGGACAGCCAGTACTTC. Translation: CASSKGDSQYF.